A single sample is the source of the 17 T cell receptor beta chains below, sequenced in a study of cytomegalovirus exposure and HLA in healthy donors. TCRdb keeps only in-frame clones here, not all; method: immunoSEQ multiplex PCR. The repertoire has 150,000 or so clones, around 90% of them found once; the top ten carry around 3.4%. The specimen sequenced was PBMCs. Receptor source: a woman aged 18-29 years in good health and CMV-seropositive.

The V gene is TRBV7-8, the J gene TRBJ2-7, with 12 bases fitting TRBD2. The V and J ends lost 5 bases and 1 base, in that order; junction bases with no gene match: 3. The CDR3 is 15 residues long. Germline V gene lookup returns CDR1 SGHVS and CDR2 FQNEAQ. CDR3 bases: TGTGCCAGCAGCCAGCTAGCGGGAGGGTCCTACGAGCAGTACTTC. As protein: CASSQLAGGSYEQYF.

The chain has TRBV6-1 and TRBJ2-7; 7 nucleotides align to TRBD2. CDR1 and CDR2 from the germline V gene are MNHNS and SASEGT. The CDR3 length is 14 residues. The junction had 10 bases not matched to a gene; V was cut back by 5 bases and J by 6 bases. The CDR3 reads CASSMGGSRVEQYF. The CDR3 DNA sequence: TGTGCCAGCAGTATGGGCGGGAGTAGGGTCGAGCAGTACTTC.

The genes are TRBV18 and TRBJ2-7, with 8 bases matching TRBD1. The CDR3 is made up of 17 amino acids. Germline lookup yields CDR1 KGHSH and CDR2 LQKENI. J was trimmed by 8 bases and V by 2 bases; bases with no gene match: 17. In DNA, the CDR3 is TGTGCCAGCTCACCAACAGGGGGTAGCGGACCCTCTACGCAGCAGTACTTC. Its translation is CASSPTGGSGPSTQQYF. Full variable domain (outside the CDR3, taken from reference TRBV18 and TRBJ2-7): NAGVMQNPRHLVRRRGQEARLRCSPMKGHSHVYWYRQLPEEGLKFMVYLQKENIIDESGMPKERFSAEFPKEGPSILRIQQVVRGDSAAYFCASSPTGGSGPSTQQYFGPGTRLTVT.

The genes are TRBV19 and TRBJ2-7, with 10 positions matching TRBD2. CDR3 size: 14 residues. With 5 bases clipped from V and 4 bases from J, the junction kept 5 bases outside the gene matches. CDR1 LNHDA and CDR2 SQIVND come from the germline V gene (reference sequence). The CDR3 loop is CASSSSGSSYEQYF. Here the CDR3 DNA reads TGTGCCAGTAGTTCTAGCGGGAGTTCTTACGAGCAGTACTTC.

This clone was detected only once. This chain links TRBV4-1 with TRBJ1-3; the match to TRBD1 covers 12 bases. Germline V gene data show CDR1 as MGHRA and CDR2 as YSYEKL. The CDR3 is made up of 15 amino acids. The junction had 1 base not matched to a gene; V was cut back by 6 bases and J by 1 base. The CDR3 DNA reads TGCGCCAGCAGGGGACAGGGGGCATCTGGAAACACCATATATTTT. It translates to CASRGQGASGNTIYF.

The rearrangement links TRBV15 to TRBJ2-3; D is unclear. Germline lookup yields CDR1 LNHNV and CDR2 YYDKDF (reference sequence). The V end lost 1 base, the J end lost 0 bases, and 11 bases lay between the germline ends. The CDR3 consists of 16 residues. CDR3 DNA: TGTGCCACCAGCAGAGGTGGCGAGACTAGCACAGATACGCAGTATTTT. Its translation: CATSRGGETSTDTQYF.

This chain links TRBV18 with TRBJ2-5, with TRBD2 identical over 7 bases. This CDR3 is built from 15 residues. Germline V gives CDR1 KGHSH, CDR2 LQKENI. J gave up 5 bases and V 2 bases, and 8 bases lay outside the gene matches. CDR3 in amino acids: CASSPNPTSQETQYF. DNA of the CDR3: TGTGCCAGCTCACCAAACCCGACTAGCCAGGAGACCCAGTACTTC.

The chain links TRBV9 to TRBJ2-5, with 9 bases lining up with TRBD1. The CDR3 contains 14 residues. Germline assignment: CDR1 SGDLS and CDR2 YYNGEE. With 4 bases clipped from V and 5 bases from J, the junction kept 6 bases outside the gene matches. The CDR3 DNA is TGTGCCAGCAGCCAGGACAGGGGAGTGGAGACCCAGTACTTC. The encoded protein is CASSQDRGVETQYF.

The chain carries TRBV6-5 and TRBJ2-2; tentative D call: TRBD2 (5 bases). CDR1 is MNHEY and CDR2 is SVGAGI in the germline V gene. Trimming took off 0 bases at V and 6 bases at J, with 8 bases between the two ends. This CDR3 is 14 amino acids long. The CDR3 coding sequence is TGTGCCAGCAGTTACTCGAGAGGGCCCGGGGAGCTGTTTTTT. It codes for CASSYSRGPGELFF.

The rearrangement joins TRBV29-1 to TRBJ1-3; perhaps TRBD1 as D (5 bases). CDR1 and CDR2 (germline): SQVTM, ANQGSEA. Trimming shortened V by 1 base and J by 1 base, and 8 bases separated the two germline ends. This CDR3 has 14 residues. CDR3 nucleotide sequence: TGCAGCGTTGAAGGGGGCGCATCTGGAAACACCATATATTTT. It encodes CSVEGGASGNTIYF.

The chain recombines TRBV4-2 with TRBJ2-7; 12 bases agree with TRBD1. The CDR3 is 15 residues long. V shed 4 bases and J 7 bases; nucleotides not matched to a gene: 8. Germline lookup yields CDR1 LGHNA and CDR2 YNFKEQ. The CDR3 region is CASSLSGQGAREQYF. The CDR3 nucleotides are TGTGCCAGCAGCCTATCGGGACAGGGGGCGCGGGAGCAGTACTTC.

This clone was found a few times. This rearrangement joins TRBV7-8 to TRBJ1-5, with D perhaps matching TRBD1 (5 bases). V lost 1 base, J lost 4 bases, and 11 bases lay in between. Germline V gene data show CDR1 as SGHVS and CDR2 as FQNEAQ. The CDR3 is 15 residues long. CDR3 protein: CASSLGGRENQPQHF. As DNA, the CDR3 is TGTGCCAGCAGCTTAGGGGGCCGCGAGAATCAGCCCCAGCATTTT.

The chain uses TRBV2 and TRBJ2-2; D may be TRBD1 (6 bases). Germline V gene sequence: CDR1 SNHLY, CDR2 FYNNEI. The CDR3 covers 11 residues. V was cut by 7 bases and J by 6 bases, with 6 bases left in between. CDR3 loop: CASNRAGELFF. As DNA, the CDR3 is TGTGCCAGCAACAGGGCCGGGGAGCTGTTTTTT.

The genes are TRBV29-1 and TRBJ1-5; TRBD1 is a possible D gene (6 bases). Germline CDR1 is SQVTM and CDR2 is ANQGSEA. V was cut by 4 bases and J by 3 bases, with 13 bases left in between. This CDR3 has 14 amino acids. CDR3 loop: CSVGGSGVNQPQHF. CDR3 nucleotide sequence: TGCAGCGTTGGAGGGTCAGGGGTCAATCAGCCCCAGCATTTT.

The rearrangement links TRBV11-2 to TRBJ2-7, with 8 bases fitting TRBD2. With 5 bases clipped from V and 4 bases from J, the junction kept 4 bases outside the gene matches. The CDR3 covers 13 residues. CDR1 and CDR2 from the germline V gene are SGHAT and FQNNGV. DNA of the CDR3: TGTGCCAGCAGCCCCGGGGGGGTTTACGAGCAGTACTTC. This encodes CASSPGGVYEQYF. The full variable domain, its missing parts supplied by reference TRBV11-2 and TRBJ2-7, is EAGVAQSPRYKIIEKRQSVAFWCNPISGHATLYWYQQILGQGPKLLIQFQNNGVVDDSQLPKDRFSAERLKGVDSTLKIQPAKLEDSAVYLCASSPGGVYEQYFGPGTRLTVT.

This clone is a singleton in its sample. CDR3 sequence (DNA): TGTGCCATCAGACCAGTGACGGGACAGGGGGGTACTGAAGCTTTCTTT. It codes for CAIRPVTGQGGTEAFF. The chain carries TRBV10-3 and TRBJ1-1; 11 bases map to TRBD1. With 6 bases clipped from V and 5 bases from J, the junction kept 11 bases outside the gene matches. Germline values: CDR1 ENHRY, CDR2 SYGVKD. This CDR3 has 16 residues.

The rearrangement links TRBV4-2 to TRBJ2-5; tentative D call: TRBD1 (5 bases). V dropped 2 bases and J dropped 0 bases, with 10 bases sitting between them. The CDR3 is made up of 15 amino acids. Germline V gives CDR1 LGHNA, CDR2 YNFKEQ. This CDR3 is CASSQSRTNQETQYF. The CDR3 nucleotides read TGTGCCAGCAGCCAATCTCGGACAAACCAAGAGACCCAGTACTTC.